The 12 T cell receptor beta chains in this list originate from one sample, sequenced in a study of cytomegalovirus exposure and HLA in healthy donors. Both 60 Vbeta primers and 13 Jbeta primers went into the PCR. Libraries were prepared by immunoSEQ multiplex PCR; TCRdb keeps only in-frame clonotypes and omits some of them. The sample holds roughly 180,000 clones, 82% seen once. The specimen sequenced was PBMCs. All receptors derive from a man in his forties or fifties in good health and CMV-seronegative.

This chain uses TRBV7-2 with TRBJ2-7; 8 bases align to TRBD1. The length of the CDR3 is 14 residues. Germline loops: CDR1 SGHTA, CDR2 FQGNSA. V trimming: 5 bases; J trimming: 3 bases; junction bases outside the gene matches: 6. The CDR3 sequence: CASSRGQENYEQYF. In nucleotides, the CDR3 is TGTGCCAGCAGCCGGGGACAGGAAAACTACGAGCAGTACTTC.

This clone was recorded only once. At the DNA level, this CDR3 is encoded by other sequences in the same sample as well. This chain links TRBV30 with TRBJ1-5; D gene ambiguous. The CDR3 spans 13 residues. Trimming removed 1 base at V and 1 base at J, with 5 bases between. Germline values: CDR1 GTSNPN, CDR2 SVGIG (reference sequence). The CDR3 loop is CAWSGGSNQPQHF. The CDR3 region has the DNA TGTGCCTGGAGTGGAGGGAGCAATCAGCCCCAGCATTTT.

The chain employs TRBV6-5 and TRBJ1-2; D unclear. V was trimmed by 6 bases and J by 4 bases, leaving 15 bases between them. The CDR3 runs 14 residues. CDR1 is MNHEY and CDR2 is SVGAGI in the germline V gene. This CDR3 reads CASSPSRAPYGYTF. The CDR3, as DNA: TGTGCCAGCAGCCCATCGCGTGCGCCCTATGGCTACACCTTC.

A single count supports this clone. This sequence joins TRBV4-3 and TRBJ1-2; possible D gene TRBD1, 5 bases. The germline gives CDR1 LGHNA, CDR2 YSLEER. V was shortened by 0 bases and J by 4 bases, with 9 bases between the two germline ends. This CDR3 region has 14 residues. This CDR3 is CASSQDQGIYGYTF. The CDR3, as DNA: TGCGCCAGCAGCCAAGACCAGGGAATCTATGGCTACACCTTC.

The chain has TRBV19 and TRBJ1-1, with D unclear. The V end lost 2 bases, the J end lost 5 bases, and 12 bases lay between the germline ends. The CDR3 length is 14 residues. The V gene's germline CDR1 is LNHDA and CDR2 SQIVND (reference sequence). In DNA form, the CDR3 reads TGTGCCAGTAGTATACTGGCAGAAGTAACTGAAGCTTTCTTT. It is translated as CASSILAEVTEAFF.

This chain uses TRBV5-4 with TRBJ2-3; the D is unclear. Trimming cost V 3 bases and J 1 base, with 9 bases left between them. The CDR3 spans 14 residues. Germline V lookup: CDR1 SGHNT, CDR2 YYREEE (reference sequence). Here the CDR3 DNA reads TGTGCCAGCAGCTCGACAACCCGCACAGATACGCAGTATTTT. Its translation: CASSSTTRTDTQYF. The whole variable domain, remainder taken from reference TRBV5-4 and TRBJ2-3, is ETGVTQSPTHLIKTRGQQVTLRCSSQSGHNTVSWYQQALGQGPQFIFQYYREEENGRGNFPPRFSGLQFPNYSSELNVNALELDDSALYLCASSSTTRTDTQYFGPGTRLTVL.

The J gene is TRBJ2-6, the V gene TRBV7-9; D may be TRBD1 (7 bases). Trimming left V 2 bases short and J 4 bases short, with 12 bases between. The CDR3 is made up of 16 amino acids. Germline V lookup: CDR1 SEHNR, CDR2 FQNEAQ (reference sequence). The CDR3 region has the DNA TGTGCCAGCAGCTTACCGACAGGGAGGGGGGCCAACGTCCTGACTTTC. Translated: CASSLPTGRGANVLTF.

Here the CDR3 reads CASSLNWEGEETQYF. The CDR3 DNA sequence: TGCGCCAGCAGCTTGAACTGGGAAGGGGAAGAGACCCAGTACTTC. The chain employs TRBV5-1 and TRBJ2-5, with a weak D call TRBD1 (5 bases). Per germline, CDR1 SGHRS and CDR2 YFSETQ. The CDR3 is 15 residues long. V was clipped by 1 base and J by 3 bases, with 13 bases between them.

This clone was seen just once. This chain uses TRBV7-8 with TRBJ1-4; TRBD1 might be the D (6 bases). Between the trimmed V and J ends, which lost 6 bases and 5 bases, there was a span of 10 bases. Germline V gene lookup returns CDR1 SGHVS and CDR2 FQNEAQ. The CDR3 extends over 13 amino acids. Here the CDR3 DNA reads TGTGCCAGCAGAGGACAGTTAAATGAAAAACTGTTTTTT. This translates into CASRGQLNEKLFF.

The rearrangement joins TRBV10-3 to TRBJ1-2, with TRBD1 as a possible D gene (6 bases). Trimming shortened V by 2 bases and J by 6 bases, and 25 bases separated the two germline ends. Germline V gene data show CDR1 as ENHRY and CDR2 as SYGVKD. The CDR3 has 18 residues. The CDR3 DNA reads as TGTGCCATCAGTGAGAATGAGATCCCCAGGGGTTTGGTGGATGGCTACACCTTC. This translates into CAISENEIPRGLVDGYTF.

This clone was observed a few times. The chain is built from TRBV6-5 and TRBJ2-1, with 9 bases identical to TRBD1. The CDR3 sequence is 16 residues long. In germline, CDR1 is MNHEY, CDR2 SVGAGI. Unmatched junction bases numbered 10, after V lost 2 bases and J lost 8 bases. CDR3 sequence: CASSYAGTGNSDEQFF. As DNA, the CDR3 is TGTGCCAGCAGTTACGCCGGGACAGGGAATAGCGATGAGCAGTTCTTC.

The rearrangement links TRBV29-1 to TRBJ2-7; D not certain. The CDR3 sequence is 12 residues long. V was cut by 7 bases and J by 7 bases, with 17 bases left in between. CDR1 and CDR2 from the germline V gene are SQVTM and ANQGSEA. In DNA, the CDR3 is TGCAGCGCTCTTCACCCCCCCAGGGAGCAGTACTTC. It is translated as CSALHPPREQYF.